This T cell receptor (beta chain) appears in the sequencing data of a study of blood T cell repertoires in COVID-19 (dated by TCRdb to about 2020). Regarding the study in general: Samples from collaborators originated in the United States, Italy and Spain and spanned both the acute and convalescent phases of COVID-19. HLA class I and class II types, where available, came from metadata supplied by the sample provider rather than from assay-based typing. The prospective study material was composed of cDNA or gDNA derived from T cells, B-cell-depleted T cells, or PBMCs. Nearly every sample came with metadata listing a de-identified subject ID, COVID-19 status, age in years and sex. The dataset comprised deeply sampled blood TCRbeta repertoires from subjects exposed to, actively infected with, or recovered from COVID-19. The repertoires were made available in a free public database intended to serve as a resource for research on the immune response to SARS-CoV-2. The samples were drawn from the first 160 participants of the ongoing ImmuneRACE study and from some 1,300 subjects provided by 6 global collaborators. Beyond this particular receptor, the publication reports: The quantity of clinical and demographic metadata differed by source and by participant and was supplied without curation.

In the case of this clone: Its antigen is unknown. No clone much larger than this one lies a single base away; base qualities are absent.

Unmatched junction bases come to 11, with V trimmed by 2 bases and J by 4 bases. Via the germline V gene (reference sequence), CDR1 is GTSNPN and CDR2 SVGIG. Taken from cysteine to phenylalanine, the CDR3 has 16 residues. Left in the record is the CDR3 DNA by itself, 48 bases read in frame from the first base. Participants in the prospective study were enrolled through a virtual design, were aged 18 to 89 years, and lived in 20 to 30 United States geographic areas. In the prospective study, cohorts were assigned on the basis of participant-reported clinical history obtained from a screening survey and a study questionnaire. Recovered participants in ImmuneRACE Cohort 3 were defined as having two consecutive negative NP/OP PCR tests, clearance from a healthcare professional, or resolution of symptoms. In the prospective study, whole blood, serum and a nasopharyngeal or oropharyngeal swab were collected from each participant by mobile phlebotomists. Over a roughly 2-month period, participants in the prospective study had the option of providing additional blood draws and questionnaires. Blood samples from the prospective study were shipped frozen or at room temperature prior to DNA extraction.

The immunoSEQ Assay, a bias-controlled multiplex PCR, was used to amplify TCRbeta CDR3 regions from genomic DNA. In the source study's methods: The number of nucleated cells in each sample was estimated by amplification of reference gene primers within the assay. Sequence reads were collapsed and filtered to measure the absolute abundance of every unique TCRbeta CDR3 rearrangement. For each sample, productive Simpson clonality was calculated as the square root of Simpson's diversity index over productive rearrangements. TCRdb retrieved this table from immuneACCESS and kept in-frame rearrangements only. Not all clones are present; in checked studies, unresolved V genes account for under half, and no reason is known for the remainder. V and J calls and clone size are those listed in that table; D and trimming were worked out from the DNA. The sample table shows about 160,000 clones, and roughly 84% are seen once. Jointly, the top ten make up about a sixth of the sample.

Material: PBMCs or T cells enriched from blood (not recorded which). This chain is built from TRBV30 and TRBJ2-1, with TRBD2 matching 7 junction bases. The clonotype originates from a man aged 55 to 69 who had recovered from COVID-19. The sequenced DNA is TGTGCCTGGAGTTCTCCCCGGCGGGGGAATTACAATGAGCAGTTCTTC. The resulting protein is CAWSSPRRGNYNEQFF.